This entry is about one TCR beta chain. The target antigen is unknown. During its preparation, the TCRbeta library received unique molecular identifiers. Using its own MiXCR run on the PCR reads, TCRdb lists one record per CDR3 protein. The sample lists a few hundred thousand distinct CDR3 sequences, around 15% occurring once. This entry belongs to a study of T-cell reconstitution after alpha-beta-depleted transplantation in children. The V and J ends lost 0 bases and 4 bases respectively, with 13 bases between them. The CDR3 has 16 amino acids. CDR1 is MNHEY and CDR2 is SVGAGI in the germline V gene. Points from the study as a whole: When one year had passed after transplant, most T-cell counts and diversity came from newly produced T cells.

The material sequenced was PBMCs, mostly from graft donor cells, taken 360 days after TCRalphabeta/CD19-depleted stem cell transplant. This receptor was obtained from a boy younger than two who had a stem cell transplant for Wiskott-Aldrich syndrome, so the T cells may come from the graft donor. The rearrangement links TRBV6-5 to TRBJ2-1, with a tentative D call TRBD2 (7 bases). The CDR3 nucleotides are TGTGCCAGCAGTTACTCGGCGGGGGCCTTGTACAATGAGCAGTTCTTC. The encoded protein is CASSYSAGALYNEQFF.